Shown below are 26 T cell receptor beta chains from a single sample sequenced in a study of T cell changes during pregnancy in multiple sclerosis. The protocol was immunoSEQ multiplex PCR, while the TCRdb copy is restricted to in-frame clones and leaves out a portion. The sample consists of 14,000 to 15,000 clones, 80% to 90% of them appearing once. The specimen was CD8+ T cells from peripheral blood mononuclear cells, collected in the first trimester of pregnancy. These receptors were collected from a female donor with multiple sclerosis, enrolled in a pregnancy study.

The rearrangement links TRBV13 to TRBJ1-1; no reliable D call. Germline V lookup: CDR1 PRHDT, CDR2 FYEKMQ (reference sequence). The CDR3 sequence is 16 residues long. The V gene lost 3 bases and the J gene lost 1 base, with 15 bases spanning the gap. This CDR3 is CASSFWIEGENTEAFF. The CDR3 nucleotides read TGTGCCAGCAGCTTTTGGATCGAGGGAGAGAACACTGAAGCTTTCTTT.

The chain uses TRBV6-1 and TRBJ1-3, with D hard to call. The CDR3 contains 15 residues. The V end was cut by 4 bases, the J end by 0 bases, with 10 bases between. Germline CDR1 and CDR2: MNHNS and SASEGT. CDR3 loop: CASSAAGASGNTIYF. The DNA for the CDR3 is TGTGCCAGCAGTGCAGCGGGAGCCTCTGGAAACACCATATATTTT.

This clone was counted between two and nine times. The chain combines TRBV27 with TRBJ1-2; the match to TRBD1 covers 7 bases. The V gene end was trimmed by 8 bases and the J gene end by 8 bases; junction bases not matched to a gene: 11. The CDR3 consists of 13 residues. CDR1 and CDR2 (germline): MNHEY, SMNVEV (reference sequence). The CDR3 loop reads CASRGQVLGGYTF. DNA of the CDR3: TGTGCCAGCCGCGGACAGGTATTAGGAGGCTACACCTTC.

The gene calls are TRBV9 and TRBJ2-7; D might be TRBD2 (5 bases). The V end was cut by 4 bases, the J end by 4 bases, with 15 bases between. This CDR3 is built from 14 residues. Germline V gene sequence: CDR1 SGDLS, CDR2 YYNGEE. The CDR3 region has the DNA TGTGCCAGCAGCCCCACCCCGGGAAGTTACGAGCAGTACTTC. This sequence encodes CASSPTPGSYEQYF.

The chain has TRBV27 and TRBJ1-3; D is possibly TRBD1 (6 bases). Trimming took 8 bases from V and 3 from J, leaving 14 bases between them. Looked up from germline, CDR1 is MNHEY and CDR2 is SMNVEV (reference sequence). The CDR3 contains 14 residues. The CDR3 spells CASSRGGSGNTIYF. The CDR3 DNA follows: TGTGCCAGCTCGAGGGGGGGGAGTGGAAACACCATATATTTT.

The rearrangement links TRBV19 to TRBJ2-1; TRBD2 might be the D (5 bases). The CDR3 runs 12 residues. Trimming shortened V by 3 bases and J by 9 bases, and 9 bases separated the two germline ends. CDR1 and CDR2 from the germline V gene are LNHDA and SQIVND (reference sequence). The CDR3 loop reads CASSMRAGEQFF. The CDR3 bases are TGTGCCAGTAGTATGAGGGCAGGTGAGCAGTTCTTC.

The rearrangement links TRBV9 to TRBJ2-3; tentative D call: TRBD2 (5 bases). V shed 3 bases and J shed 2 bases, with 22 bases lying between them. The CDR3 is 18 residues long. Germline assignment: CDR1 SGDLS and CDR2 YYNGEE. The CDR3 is CASSAGVGGSAFTDTQYF. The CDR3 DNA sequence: TGTGCCAGCAGCGCAGGAGTCGGAGGATCCGCCTTCACAGATACGCAGTATTTT.

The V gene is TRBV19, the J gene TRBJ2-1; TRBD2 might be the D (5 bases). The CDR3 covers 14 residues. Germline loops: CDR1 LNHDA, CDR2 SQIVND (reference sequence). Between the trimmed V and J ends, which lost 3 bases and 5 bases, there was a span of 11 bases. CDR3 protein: CASSILATHNEQFF. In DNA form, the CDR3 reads TGTGCCAGTAGTATTCTAGCAACCCACAATGAGCAGTTCTTC. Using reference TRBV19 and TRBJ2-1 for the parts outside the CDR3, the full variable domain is DGGITQSPKYLFRKEGQNVTLSCEQNLNHDAMYWYRQDPGQGLRLIYYSQIVNDFQKGDIAEGYSVSREKKESFPLTVTSAQKNPTAFYLCASSILATHNEQFFGPGTRLTVL.

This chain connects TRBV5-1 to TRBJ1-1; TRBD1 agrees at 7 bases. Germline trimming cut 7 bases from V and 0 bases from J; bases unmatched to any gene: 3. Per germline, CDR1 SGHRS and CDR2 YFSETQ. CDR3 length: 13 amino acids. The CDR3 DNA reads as TGCGCCAGCTCGGGACAGTTGAACACTGAAGCTTTCTTT. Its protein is CASSGQLNTEAFF.

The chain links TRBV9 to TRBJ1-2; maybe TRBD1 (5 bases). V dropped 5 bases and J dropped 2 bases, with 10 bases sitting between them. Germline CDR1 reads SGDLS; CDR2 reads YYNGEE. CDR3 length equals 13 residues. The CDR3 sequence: CASSRTRNYGYTF. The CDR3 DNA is TGTGCCAGCAGTAGGACAAGGAACTATGGCTACACCTTC.

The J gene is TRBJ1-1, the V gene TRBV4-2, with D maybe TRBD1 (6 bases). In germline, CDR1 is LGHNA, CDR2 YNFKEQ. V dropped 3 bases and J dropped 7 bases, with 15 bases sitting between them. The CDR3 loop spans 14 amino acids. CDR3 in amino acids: CASSQAGGRDEAFF. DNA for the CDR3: TGTGCCAGCAGCCAGGCGGGGGGGCGCGATGAAGCTTTCTTT.

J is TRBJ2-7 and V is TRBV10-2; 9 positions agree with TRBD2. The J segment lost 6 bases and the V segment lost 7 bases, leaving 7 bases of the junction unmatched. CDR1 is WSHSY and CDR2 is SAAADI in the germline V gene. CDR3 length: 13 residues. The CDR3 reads CASIGAGGPEQYF. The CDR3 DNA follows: TGCGCCAGCATCGGCGCGGGAGGGCCCGAGCAGTACTTC.

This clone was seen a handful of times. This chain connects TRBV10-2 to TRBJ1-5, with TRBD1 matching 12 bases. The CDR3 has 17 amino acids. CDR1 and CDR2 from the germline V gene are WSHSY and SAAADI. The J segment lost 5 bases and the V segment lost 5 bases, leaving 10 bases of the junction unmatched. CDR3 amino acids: CASSLGRDRGRHQPQHF. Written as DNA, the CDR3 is TGCGCCAGCAGTCTGGGGCGGGACAGGGGGCGTCATCAGCCCCAGCATTTT.

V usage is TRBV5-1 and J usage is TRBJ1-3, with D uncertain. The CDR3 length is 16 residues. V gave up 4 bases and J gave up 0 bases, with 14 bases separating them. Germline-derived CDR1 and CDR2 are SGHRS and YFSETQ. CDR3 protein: CASSLSLGSSGNTIYF. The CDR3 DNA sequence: TGCGCCAGCAGCCTATCCTTGGGGAGCTCTGGAAACACCATATATTTT. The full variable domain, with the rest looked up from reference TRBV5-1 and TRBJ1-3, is KAGVTQTPRYLIKTRGQQVTLSCSPISGHRSVSWYQQTPGQGLQFLFEYFSETQRNKGNFPGRFSGRQFSNSRSEMNVSTLELGDSALYLCASSLSLGSSGNTIYFGEGSWLTVV.

DNA for the CDR3: TGCAGTGCTAGCTCGCGGACCCAGTACTTC. Encoded protein: CSASSRTQYF. J is TRBJ2-5 and V is TRBV20-1; D is undetermined. This CDR3 comprises 10 residues. Germline CDR1 DFQATT, CDR2 SNEGSKA (reference sequence). The V end lost 3 bases, the J end lost 7 bases, and 6 bases lay between the germline ends.

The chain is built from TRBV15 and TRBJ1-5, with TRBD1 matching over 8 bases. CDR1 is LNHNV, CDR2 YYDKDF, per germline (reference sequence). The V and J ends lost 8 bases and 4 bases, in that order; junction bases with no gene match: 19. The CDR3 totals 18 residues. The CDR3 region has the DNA TGTGCCACCCCGTACCCATTGGGCAGGGGGCTTCATAATCAGCCCCAGCATTTT. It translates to CATPYPLGRGLHNQPQHF. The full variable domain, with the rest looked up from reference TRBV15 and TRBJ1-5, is DAMVIQNPRYQVTQFGKPVTLSCSQTLNHNVMYWYQQKSSQAPKLLFHYYDKDFNNEADTPDNFQSRRPNTSFCFLDIRSPGLGDTAMYLCATPYPLGRGLHNQPQHFGDGTRLSIL.

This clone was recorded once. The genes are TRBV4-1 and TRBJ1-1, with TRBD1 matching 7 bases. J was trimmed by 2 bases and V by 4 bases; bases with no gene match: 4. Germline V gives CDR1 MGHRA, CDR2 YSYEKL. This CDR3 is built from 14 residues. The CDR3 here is CASSLRGRNTEAFF. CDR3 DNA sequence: TGCGCCAGCAGCCTAAGGGGGCGCAACACTGAAGCTTTCTTT.

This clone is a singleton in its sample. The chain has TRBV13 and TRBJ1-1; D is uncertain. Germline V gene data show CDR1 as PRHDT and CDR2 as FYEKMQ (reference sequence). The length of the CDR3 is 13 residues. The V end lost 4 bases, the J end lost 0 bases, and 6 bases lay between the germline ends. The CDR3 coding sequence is TGTGCCAGCAGCTCAGACATGAACACTGAAGCTTTCTTT. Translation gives CASSSDMNTEAFF.

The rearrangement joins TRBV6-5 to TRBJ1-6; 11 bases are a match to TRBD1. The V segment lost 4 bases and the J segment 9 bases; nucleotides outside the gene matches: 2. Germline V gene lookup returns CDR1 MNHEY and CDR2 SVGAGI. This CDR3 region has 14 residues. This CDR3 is CASSSGQGASPLHF. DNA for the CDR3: TGTGCCAGCAGTTCTGGACAGGGGGCTTCACCCCTCCACTTT.

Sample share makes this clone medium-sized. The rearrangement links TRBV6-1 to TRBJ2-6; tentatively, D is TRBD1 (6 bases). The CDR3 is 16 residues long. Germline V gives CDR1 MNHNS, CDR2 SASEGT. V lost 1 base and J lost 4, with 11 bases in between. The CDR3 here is CASSEVQGIGANVLTF. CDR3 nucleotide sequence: TGTGCCAGCAGTGAAGTGCAGGGGATCGGGGCCAACGTCCTGACTTTC.

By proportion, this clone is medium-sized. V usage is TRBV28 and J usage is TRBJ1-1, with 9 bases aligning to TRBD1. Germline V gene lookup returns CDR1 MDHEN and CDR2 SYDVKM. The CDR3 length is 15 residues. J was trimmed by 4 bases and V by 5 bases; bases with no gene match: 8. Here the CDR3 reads CASSPWTGASTEAFF. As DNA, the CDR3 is TGTGCCAGCAGTCCATGGACAGGGGCAAGCACTGAAGCTTTCTTT. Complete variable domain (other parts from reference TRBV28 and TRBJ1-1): DVKVTQSSRYLVKRTGEKVFLECVQDMDHENMFWYRQDPGLGLRLIYFSYDVKMKEKGDIPEGYSVSREKKERFSLILESASTNQTSMYLCASSPWTGASTEAFFGQGTRLTVV.

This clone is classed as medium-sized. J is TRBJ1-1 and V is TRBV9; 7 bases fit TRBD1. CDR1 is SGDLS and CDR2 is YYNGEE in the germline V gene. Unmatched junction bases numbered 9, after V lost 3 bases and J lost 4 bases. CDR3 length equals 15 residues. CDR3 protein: CASSGGGGVGTEAFF. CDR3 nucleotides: TGTGCCAGCAGCGGAGGGGGCGGAGTAGGCACTGAAGCTTTCTTT.

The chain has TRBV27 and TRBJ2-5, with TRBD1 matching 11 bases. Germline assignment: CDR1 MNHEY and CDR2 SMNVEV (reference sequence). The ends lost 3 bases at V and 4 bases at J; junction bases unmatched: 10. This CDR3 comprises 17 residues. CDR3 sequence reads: CASSFLRTGGGLETQYF. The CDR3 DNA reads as TGTGCCAGCAGTTTCTTACGGACAGGGGGCGGTTTAGAGACCCAGTACTTC.

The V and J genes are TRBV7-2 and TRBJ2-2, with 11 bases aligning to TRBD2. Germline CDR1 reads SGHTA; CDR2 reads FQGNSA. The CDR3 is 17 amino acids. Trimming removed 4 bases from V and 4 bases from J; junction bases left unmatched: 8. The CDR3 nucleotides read TGTGCCAGCAGCTCGATAGCGGGGGGGCTGTTCACCGGGGAGCTGTTTTTT. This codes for CASSSIAGGLFTGELFF.

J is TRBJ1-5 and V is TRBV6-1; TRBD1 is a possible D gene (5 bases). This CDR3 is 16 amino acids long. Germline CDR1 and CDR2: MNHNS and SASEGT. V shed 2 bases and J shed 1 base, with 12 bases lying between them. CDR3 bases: TGTGCCAGCAGTGAATGGGGCAGGGAAAGCAATCAGCCCCAGCATTTT. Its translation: CASSEWGRESNQPQHF.

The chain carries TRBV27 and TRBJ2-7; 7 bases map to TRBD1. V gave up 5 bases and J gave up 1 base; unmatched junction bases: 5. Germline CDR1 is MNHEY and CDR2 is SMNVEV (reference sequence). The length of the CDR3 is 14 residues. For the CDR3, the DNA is TGTGCCAGCAGTCCAAGACAGGGTTCCTACGAGCAGTACTTC. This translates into CASSPRQGSYEQYF.